These T cell receptor beta chains were read from a single sample in a study of CD8+ T cells in alopecia areata. The repertoire was sequenced with immunoSEQ multiplex PCR; TCRdb's copy has only in-frame clones and lacks some. The sample includes about 200,000 clones, roughly 64% of them seen just once. The starting material was CD4+ T cells sorted from blood, obtained at week 24, from a patient treated with tofacitinib. These receptor sequences come from a human donor with alopecia areata. Each CDR3 is given with its conserved first and last residue. Each record gives: J gene, V gene, D gene, clone size, CDR3 protein. A D gene is named only where the DNA matches it firmly. Where a row states a size, it is once, few, many or the class of an expanded clone; other rows omit it.

TRBJ2-3 TRBV19 NA few CASNTEDTQYF
TRBJ2-7 TRBV11-2 TRBD2 NA CASSLVAGVYEQYF
TRBJ1-6 TRBV27 TRBD1 NA CASSLIGDRANSPLHF
TRBJ1-2 TRBV7-2 NA NA CASSFEGIYGYTF
TRBJ1-1 TRBV19 NA few CASSITTEAFF
TRBJ2-3 TRBV2 TRBD1 NA CAGGTGTGRTDTQYF
TRBJ2-5 TRBV15 NA NA CATSRGGGEQETQYF
TRBJ2-5 TRBV7-2 NA NA CASSLFVGTGQETQYF
TRBJ2-2 TRBV5-8 NA NA CASSSDQDGELFF
TRBJ2-1 TRBV6-6 NA NA CASSPPGGSNEQFF
TRBJ1-6 TRBV9 NA few CASSVLTGGSPLHF
TRBJ2-5 TRBV6-6 NA NA CASSYPGAQETQYF
TRBJ2-1 TRBV30 TRBD2 NA CAWRPTSVNEQFF
TRBJ2-7 TRBV19 NA NA CASSLGGSGAYEQYF
TRBJ1-1 TRBV7-2 NA NA CASRGTRFTEAFF
TRBJ2-5 TRBV29-1 TRBD2 NA CSVEGLAKETQYF
TRBJ2-1 TRBV2 NA once CASRSTAHEQFF
TRBJ1-4 TRBV4-3 NA NA CASSRVRAANEKLFF
TRBJ2-1 TRBV4-3 TRBD2 NA CASSLGLAGGLNEQFF
TRBJ2-7 TRBV28 NA many CASSLPPYEQYF
TRBJ2-2 TRBV5-1 NA few CASSFLNTGELFF
TRBJ2-1 TRBV30 NA once CAWSLENEQFF
TRBJ2-5 TRBV20-1 NA NA CSAPSSETQYF
TRBJ2-4 TRBV7-2 NA NA CASRHPASGRGGNIQYF
TRBJ2-7 TRBV2 NA few CASSEQTSVQYF
TRBJ2-7 TRBV27 TRBD1 NA CASSSRTETGVGEQYF
TRBJ2-3 TRBV29-1 TRBD2 once CSVLGQRAGVTDTQYF
TRBJ2-4 TRBV30 NA NA CAWSVRITKNIQYF
TRBJ2-7 TRBV10-3 NA few CASSYGTDAYEQYF
TRBJ2-7 TRBV7-2 NA NA CASSLVPLPSSYEQYF
TRBJ2-5 TRBV18 NA NA CASSQEETQYF
TRBJ2-1 TRBV29-1 TRBD2 few CSVLVKRGYNEQFF
TRBJ1-5 TRBV4-1 NA NA CASSQDGQLNQPQHF
TRBJ1-5 TRBV5-4 TRBD1 few CASSGDRGLNQPQHF
TRBJ1-4 TRBV15 TRBD1 NA CATSSSTGTGNEKLFF
TRBJ2-7 TRBV7-2 NA few CASSLDPGYSYEQYF
TRBJ2-6 TRBV27 NA NA CASSPTSSGANVLTF
TRBJ2-4 TRBV2 TRBD1 NA CASGGTGGIGNIQYF
TRBJ2-7 TRBV30 TRBD2 NA CAWSVGREGEQYF
TRBJ2-1 TRBV5-4 TRBD2 NA CASSPGTSGSLGTYNEQFF